These 21 T cell receptor beta chains were all obtained from the same sample, sequenced in a study of T cells after somatic rescue of genetic block. Sequenced by immunoSEQ multiplex PCR; TCRdb stores in-frame clones only, minus some. The repertoire holds more than 70,000 clones, about nine tenths seen once, with roughly 1.5% in the top ten. The sequenced sample was peripheral blood mononuclear cells (PBMCs). These receptors were collected from a woman between 18 and 29 years old.

The rearrangement joins TRBV10-3 to TRBJ1-1, with D uncertain. The CDR3 covers 13 residues. With 6 bases removed from V and 1 base from J, the gap between germline ends came to 9 bases. Germline CDR1 is ENHRY and CDR2 is SYGVKD. Here the CDR3 DNA reads TGTGCCATCAGCCCACCGGGGAACACTGAAGCTTTCTTT. This translates into CAISPPGNTEAFF.

The CDR3 bases are TGTGCCAGCAGTTTGAACTTTCGGGAGCGGGGTGAGCAGTTCTTC. Protein product: CASSLNFRERGEQFF. The chain recombines TRBV27 with TRBJ2-1; 7 bases align to TRBD2. J was trimmed by 9 bases and V by 3 bases; bases with no gene match: 11. The CDR3 length is 15 residues. CDR1 is MNHEY and CDR2 is SMNVEV in the germline V gene (reference sequence).

The genes are TRBV7-9 and TRBJ2-1; D is undetermined. The CDR3 totals 15 residues. The V and J ends lost 5 bases and 2 bases respectively, with 13 bases between them. The V gene's germline CDR1 is SEHNR and CDR2 FQNEAQ (reference sequence). The CDR3 is CASSPPDGAYNEQFF. CDR3 DNA: TGTGCCAGCAGCCCGCCGGATGGGGCCTACAATGAGCAGTTCTTC.

This rearrangement joins TRBV18 to TRBJ2-7; a weak D match, TRBD1 (5 bases). The CDR3 runs 12 residues. V lost 4 bases, J lost 7 bases, and 11 bases lay in between. In germline, CDR1 is KGHSH, CDR2 LQKENI. In DNA form, the CDR3 reads TGTGCCAGCTCACGGGCGACAGAAGAGCAGTACTTC. It is translated as CASSRATEEQYF.

The V gene is TRBV27, the J gene TRBJ2-7; D is possibly TRBD1 or TRBD2 (5 bases each). The CDR3 contains 16 residues. Germline CDR1 MNHEY, CDR2 SMNVEV (reference sequence). V was cut by 2 bases and J by 5 bases, with 19 bases left in between. CDR3: CASSLIGARAGHEQYF. CDR3 sequence (DNA): TGTGCCAGCAGTTTAATCGGGGCGAGGGCAGGCCACGAGCAGTACTTC.

DNA for the CDR3: TGTGCCAGCAGCCCCGGGGACAGTCGATATGGCTACACCTTC. It encodes CASSPGDSRYGYTF. The chain is built from TRBV7-9 and TRBJ1-2, with 7 bases that match TRBD1. V lost 5 bases to trimming and J lost 5 bases; unmatched junction nucleotides: 8. There are 14 residues in the CDR3. From germline, CDR1 is SEHNR and CDR2 FQNEAQ (reference sequence).

The chain combines TRBV29-1 with TRBJ1-2; tentatively, D is TRBD1 (5 bases). With 6 bases removed from V and 6 bases from J, the gap between germline ends came to 14 bases. Germline values: CDR1 SQVTM, CDR2 ANQGSEA. CDR3 length: 12 amino acids. CDR3 sequence: CSVVGDVHGYTF. The DNA for the CDR3 is TGCAGCGTCGTAGGGGACGTCCATGGCTACACCTTC.

This clone appeared once. This chain joins TRBV5-1 and TRBJ2-3; tentatively, D is TRBD2 (5 bases). The V end lost 0 bases, the J end lost 0 bases, and 17 bases lay between the germline ends. The CDR3 is 18 residues long. Germline loops: CDR1 SGHRS, CDR2 YFSETQ. The CDR3 sequence: CASSLARPGGASTDTQYF. CDR3 coding DNA: TGCGCCAGCAGCTTGGCCCGGCCCGGAGGCGCTAGCACAGATACGCAGTATTTT.

The chain carries TRBV11-2 and TRBJ2-5; D is undetermined. The CDR3 loop spans 13 amino acids. CDR1 is SGHAT and CDR2 is FQNNGV in the germline V gene. The V and J ends lost 1 base and 4 bases respectively, with 7 bases between them. Here the CDR3 DNA reads TGTGCCAGCAGCTTAGGTCTCGTAGAGACCCAGTACTTC. Translated, it gives CASSLGLVETQYF.

This chain joins TRBV29-1 and TRBJ2-1, with 10 bases that match TRBD2. V lost 0 bases, J lost 0 bases, and 2 bases stayed unmatched. The CDR3 is 16 residues long. The germline CDR1 and CDR2 sequences are SQVTM and ANQGSEA. The CDR3, as DNA: TGCAGCGTTGAAGACGGACTAGCGGACTCCTACAATGAGCAGTTCTTC. It is translated as CSVEDGLADSYNEQFF.

This chain uses TRBV6-5 with TRBJ2-7, with 11 bases aligning to TRBD2. The CDR3 loop spans 14 amino acids. The V gene's germline CDR1 is MNHEY and CDR2 SVGAGI. With V trimmed by 2 bases and J by 4 bases, 1 base remained unmatched. CDR3 protein: CASSYTSGSYEQYF. The CDR3 bases are TGTGCCAGCAGTTACACTAGCGGGAGTTACGAGCAGTACTTC.

This clone was detected only once. The J gene is TRBJ1-1, the V gene TRBV30; tentatively, D is TRBD1 (5 bases). V was cut by 2 bases and J by 0 bases, with 13 bases left in between. This CDR3 is built from 15 residues. Germline CDR1 GTSNPN, CDR2 SVGIG (reference sequence). CDR3 in DNA: TGTGCCTGGAGTCGCCTGCTAGGGGTGAACACTGAAGCTTTCTTT. It encodes CAWSRLLGVNTEAFF.

The chain has TRBV5-1 and TRBJ2-5; no definite D call. The CDR3 is made up of 14 amino acids. Germline CDR1 reads SGHRS; CDR2 reads YFSETQ. V was clipped by 2 bases and J by 4 bases, with 12 bases between them. CDR3 amino acids: CASSFDRPGETQYF. For the CDR3, the DNA is TGCGCCAGCAGCTTTGACCGGCCCGGAGAGACCCAGTACTTC.

V gene TRBV29-1 combines with J gene TRBJ1-1, with a tentative D call TRBD1 (5 bases). The CDR3 length is 15 residues. V gave up 5 bases and J gave up 5 bases, with 21 bases separating them. In germline, CDR1 is SQVTM, CDR2 ANQGSEA. CDR3 DNA sequence: TGCAGCGTTTTCGGCGCAGGGCGAGGAGGAACTGAAGCTTTCTTT. This codes for CSVFGAGRGGTEAFF.

The gene calls are TRBV5-1 and TRBJ2-7; no firm D call. V was cut by 3 bases and J by 4 bases, with 8 bases left in between. Germline assignment: CDR1 SGHRS and CDR2 YFSETQ. CDR3 length: 12 residues. CDR3 protein: CASSSDVYEQYF. CDR3 DNA sequence: TGCGCCAGCAGCTCGGACGTGTACGAGCAGTACTTC.

The chain has TRBV19 and TRBJ1-1, with a weak D call TRBD1 (6 bases). The V gene's germline CDR1 is LNHDA and CDR2 SQIVND (reference sequence). Between the trimmed V and J ends, which lost 3 bases and 4 bases, there was a span of 12 bases. This CDR3 comprises 14 residues. CDR3 nucleotides: TGTGCCAGTAGTATGACGAGGGGGTCCACTGAAGCTTTCTTT. Translation gives CASSMTRGSTEAFF.

The chain links TRBV27 to TRBJ2-1, with TRBD2 matching 11 bases. CDR1 MNHEY and CDR2 SMNVEV come from the germline V gene (reference sequence). The CDR3 totals 16 residues. V trimming: 5 bases; J trimming: 6 bases; junction bases outside the gene matches: 9. In DNA form, the CDR3 reads TGTGCCAGCAGTCACGTACCGGGACTAGCGGCCAATGAGCAGTTCTTC. Translation: CASSHVPGLAANEQFF.

V gene TRBV5-6 combines with J gene TRBJ1-2; D not certain. Germline loops: CDR1 SGHDT, CDR2 YYEEEE. The CDR3 spans 13 residues. Trimming removed 1 base at V and 4 bases at J, with 8 bases between. The chain's CDR3 is CASSLPELYGYTF. CDR3 in DNA: TGTGCCAGCAGCTTGCCTGAACTCTATGGCTACACCTTC.

The J gene is TRBJ2-7, the V gene TRBV4-2; 8 bases agree with TRBD2. V lost 0 bases, J lost 2 bases, and 9 bases stayed unmatched. Germline V CDR1 and CDR2: LGHNA, YNFKEQ. CDR3 length equals 17 residues. CDR3 sequence reads: CASSQDFSGSVTYEQYF. Written as DNA, the CDR3 is TGTGCCAGCAGCCAAGATTTCAGCGGGAGTGTTACCTACGAGCAGTACTTC.

V and J are TRBV7-9 and TRBJ2-5; 8 nucleotides align to TRBD1. This CDR3 has 13 amino acids. Germline lookup yields CDR1 SEHNR and CDR2 FQNEAQ (reference sequence). V was clipped by 2 bases and J by 7 bases; unmatched bases: 3. The CDR3 region is CASSLTQGGTQYF. The CDR3, as DNA: TGTGCCAGCAGCTTAACACAGGGGGGGACCCAGTACTTC.

V usage is TRBV30 and J usage is TRBJ2-3; TRBD2 matches 8 bases. Germline V gene sequence: CDR1 GTSNPN, CDR2 SVGIG (reference sequence). Unmatched junction bases numbered 12, after V lost 6 bases and J lost 4 bases. This CDR3 contains 15 residues. CDR3 in DNA: TGTGCCTGCCCAACTCCAGCGGGAGACGCAGATACGCAGTATTTT. Amino acids: CACPTPAGDADTQYF.